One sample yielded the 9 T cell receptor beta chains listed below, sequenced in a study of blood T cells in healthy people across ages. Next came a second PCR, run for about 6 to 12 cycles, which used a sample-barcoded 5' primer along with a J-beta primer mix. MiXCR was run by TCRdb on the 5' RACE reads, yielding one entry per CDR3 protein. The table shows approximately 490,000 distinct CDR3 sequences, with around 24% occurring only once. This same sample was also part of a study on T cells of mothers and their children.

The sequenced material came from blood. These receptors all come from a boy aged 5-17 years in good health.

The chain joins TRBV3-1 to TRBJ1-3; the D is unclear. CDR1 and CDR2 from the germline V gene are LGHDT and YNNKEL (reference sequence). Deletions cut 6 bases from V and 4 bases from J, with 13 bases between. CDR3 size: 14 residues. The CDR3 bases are TGTGCCAGCAGGCCGGGATACAACGGAAACACCATATATTTT. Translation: CASRPGYNGNTIYF.

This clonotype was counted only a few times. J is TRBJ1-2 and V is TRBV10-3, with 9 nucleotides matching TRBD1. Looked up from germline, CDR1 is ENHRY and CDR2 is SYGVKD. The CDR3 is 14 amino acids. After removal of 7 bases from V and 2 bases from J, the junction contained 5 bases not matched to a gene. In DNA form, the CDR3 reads TGTGCCATCATGGGGGACAGGGAAAACTATGGCTACACCTTC. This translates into CAIMGDRENYGYTF.

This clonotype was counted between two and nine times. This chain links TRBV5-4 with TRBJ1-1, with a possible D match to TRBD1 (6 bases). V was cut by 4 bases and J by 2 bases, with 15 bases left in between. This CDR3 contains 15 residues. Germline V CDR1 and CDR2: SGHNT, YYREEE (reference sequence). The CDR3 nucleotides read TGTGCCAGCAGCAGCATGGACAGAGCTAACACTGAAGCTTTCTTT. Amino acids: CASSSMDRANTEAFF.

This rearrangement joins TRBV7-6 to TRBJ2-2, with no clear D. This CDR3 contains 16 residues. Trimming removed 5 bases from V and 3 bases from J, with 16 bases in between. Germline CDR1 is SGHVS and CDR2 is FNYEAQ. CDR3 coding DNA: TGTGCCAGCAGCCCGCTGTTAGTCCGGGACACCGGGGAGCTGTTTTTT. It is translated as CASSPLLVRDTGELFF.

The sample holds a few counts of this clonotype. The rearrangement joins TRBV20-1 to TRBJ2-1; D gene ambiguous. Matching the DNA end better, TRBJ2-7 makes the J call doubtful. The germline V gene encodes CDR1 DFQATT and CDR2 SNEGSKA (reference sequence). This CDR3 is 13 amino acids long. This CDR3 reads CSAYRSISYEQYF. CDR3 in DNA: TGCAGTGCTTATAGGAGTATCTCCTACGAGCAGTACTTC.

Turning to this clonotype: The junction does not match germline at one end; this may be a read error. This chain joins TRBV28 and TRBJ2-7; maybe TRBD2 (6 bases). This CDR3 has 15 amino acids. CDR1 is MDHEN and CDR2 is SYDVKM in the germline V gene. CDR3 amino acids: CAGSPTLAGNYEQYF. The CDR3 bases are TGTGCCGGCAGCCCCACCCTTGCGGGGAACTACGAGCAGTACTTC.

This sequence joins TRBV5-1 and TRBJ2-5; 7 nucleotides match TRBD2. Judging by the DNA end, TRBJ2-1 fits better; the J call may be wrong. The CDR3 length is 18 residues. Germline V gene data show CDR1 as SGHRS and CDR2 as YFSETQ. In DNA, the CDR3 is TGCGCCAGCAGCTTGGAGGGTAGCGGGCCACCATTCTACAATGAGCAGTTCTTC. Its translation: CASSLEGSGPPFYNEQFF.

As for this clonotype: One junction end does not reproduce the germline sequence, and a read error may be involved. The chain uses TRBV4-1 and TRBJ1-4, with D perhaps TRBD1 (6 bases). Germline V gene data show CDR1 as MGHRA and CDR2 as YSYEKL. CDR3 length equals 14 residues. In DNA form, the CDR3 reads TGCGTCAGCCGACGCGGGGGCACTAATGAAAAACTGTTTTTT. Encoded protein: CVSRRGGTNEKLFF.

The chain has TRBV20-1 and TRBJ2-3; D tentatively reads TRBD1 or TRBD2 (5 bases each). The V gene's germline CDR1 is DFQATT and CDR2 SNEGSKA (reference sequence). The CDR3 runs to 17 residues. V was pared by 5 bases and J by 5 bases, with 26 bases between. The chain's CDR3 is CSAPKGERGPWGDTQYF. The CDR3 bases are TGCAGTGCTCCGAAAGGCGAGAGGGGCCCTTGGGGAGATACGCAGTATTTT.